Shown below are 12 T cell receptor beta chains from a single sample sequenced in a study of OX40 agonist ivuxolimab in advanced cancers. The repertoire was sequenced with immunoSEQ multiplex PCR; TCRdb's copy has only in-frame clones and lacks some. The table shows tens of thousands of clones, with 70% to 90% occurring only once. The sample consisted of CD4+ or CD8+ T cells sorted from blood, taken in a trial of the OX40 agonist ivuxolimab. All receptors derive from an adult with an advanced solid tumor such as melanoma, head and neck, liver or kidney cancer.

The chain uses TRBV28 and TRBJ1-2; D unresolved. This CDR3 comprises 12 residues. Germline-derived CDR1 and CDR2 are MDHEN and SYDVKM. The V gene lost 3 bases and the J gene lost 4 bases, with 6 bases spanning the gap. This CDR3 is CASSFRGYGYTF. CDR3 sequence (DNA): TGTGCCAGCAGTTTTAGAGGCTATGGCTACACCTTC.

This chain connects TRBV27 to TRBJ2-1; 10 nucleotides align to TRBD2. V shed 6 bases and J 6 bases; nucleotides not matched to a gene: 2. The CDR3 spans 13 residues. The germline V gene has CDR1 MNHEY and CDR2 SMNVEV (reference sequence). For the CDR3, the DNA is TGTGCCAGCAGCTGGACTAGCGGCAATGAGCAGTTCTTC. Translated: CASSWTSGNEQFF.

This clone was observed once. The chain carries TRBV6-1 and TRBJ1-2, with 8 bases that match TRBD1. The CDR3 covers 13 residues. Germline V CDR1 and CDR2: MNHNS, SASEGT. Losses at the gene ends were 7 bases for V and 6 bases for J; bases not matched to a gene: 7. In nucleotides, the CDR3 is TGTGCCAGCATGTGGACAGGGATGCATGGCTACACCTTC. Translating it yields CASMWTGMHGYTF.

The chain is built from TRBV5-1 and TRBJ2-5; no reliable D call. The ends were cut back, 0 bases at V and 0 bases at J, with 15 bases in the middle. The CDR3 spans 17 residues. Germline V lookup: CDR1 SGHRS, CDR2 YFSETQ. The CDR3 protein is CASSLGQANKYQETQYF. As DNA, the CDR3 is TGCGCCAGCAGCTTGGGGCAGGCGAACAAGTACCAAGAGACCCAGTACTTC.

This clone has just one count. This chain connects TRBV28 to TRBJ2-7, with D perhaps TRBD1 (6 bases). CDR1 MDHEN and CDR2 SYDVKM come from the germline V gene. The CDR3 is made up of 15 amino acids. V lost 4 bases, J lost 6 bases, and 19 bases lay in between. Here the CDR3 reads CASSSPGDGSLEQYF. CDR3 bases: TGTGCCAGCAGTTCCCCAGGGGACGGGTCTCTCGAGCAGTACTTC.

This chain links TRBV7-2 with TRBJ2-3; 8 nucleotides agree with TRBD2. V lost 3 bases and J lost 2; bases outside the gene matches: 1. CDR1 and CDR2 from the germline V gene are SGHTA and FQGNSA. The CDR3 consists of 14 residues. CDR3 amino acids: CASSFGLATDTQYF. DNA of the CDR3: TGTGCCAGCAGCTTTGGACTAGCCACAGATACGCAGTATTTT.

A remark on this clone: A much larger clone differs by one base, so this may be a read error. This chain joins TRBV7-7 and TRBJ2-2; 9 bases match TRBD2. The CDR3 is 21 amino acids. The germline V gene encodes CDR1 SSHAT and CDR2 FNYEAQ (reference sequence). The CDR3 DNA reads as TGTGCTAGCAGCTTAGGGAGGACTGGCGGGAGGGCCGTAGGGGACACCGGGGAGCTGTTTTTT. It specifies CASSLGRTGGRAVGDTGELFF.

The chain has TRBV7-9 and TRBJ2-5, with 9 bases that match TRBD1. Gene TRBJ2-7 matches the end of the DNA better, so the J call may be wrong. This CDR3 is 16 amino acids long. Germline CDR1 SEHNR, CDR2 FQNEAQ (reference sequence). Written as DNA, the CDR3 is TGTGCCAGCAGCACGACAGGGGGACTTGCGTCCTACGAGCAGTACTTC. Translated: CASSTTGGLASYEQYF.

This chain uses TRBV7-3 with TRBJ2-7, with a weak D call TRBD2 (6 bases). The CDR3 covers 15 residues. V gave up 1 base and J gave up 2 bases, with 12 bases separating them. Germline loops: CDR1 SGHTA, CDR2 FQGTGA. For the CDR3, the DNA is TGTGCCAGCAGCTTAAGCTTTCGCGGGACCTACGAGCAGTACTTC. Translating it yields CASSLSFRGTYEQYF.

This chain uses TRBV19 with TRBJ1-1; D unresolved. The CDR3 length is 13 residues. CDR1 is LNHDA and CDR2 is SQIVND in the germline V gene (reference sequence). Trimming removed 5 bases at V and 1 base at J, with 8 bases between. The CDR3 loop reads CASSLERNTEAFF. The CDR3 DNA is TGTGCCAGTAGTCTTGAGAGGAACACTGAAGCTTTCTTT.

V gene TRBV20-1 combines with J gene TRBJ2-5; D is unclear. Trimming took off 4 bases at V and 0 bases at J, with 3 bases between the two ends. The germline V gene encodes CDR1 DFQATT and CDR2 SNEGSKA (reference sequence). This CDR3 has 11 residues. CDR3 loop: CSANNQETQYF. In DNA, the CDR3 is TGCAGTGCTAATAACCAAGAGACCCAGTACTTC.

This clone has just a few counts. CDR3 sequence (DNA): TGTGCCTGGAGAGAGGACATCCAAGGTGGTGCTTTCTTT. Translating gives CAWREDIQGGAFF. This rearrangement joins TRBV30 to TRBJ1-1, with D tentatively TRBD1 (5 bases). V dropped 3 bases and J dropped 11 bases, with 19 bases sitting between them. This CDR3 is 13 amino acids long. From germline, CDR1 is GTSNPN and CDR2 SVGIG (reference sequence).